Shown below are 31 T cell receptor beta chains from a single sample sequenced in a study of cytomegalovirus exposure and HLA in healthy donors. PCR involved 60 Vbeta and 13 Jbeta primers. Measured with immunoSEQ multiplex PCR; TCRdb has only the in-frame clones, and not every one. This repertoire shows roughly 150,000 clones, roughly 74% found once; its top ten account for about 6.6%. The sample was PBMCs. Receptors originate from a woman in her thirties or forties in good health and CMV-seropositive.

The chain employs TRBV9 and TRBJ1-3; D is uncertain. This CDR3 has 17 amino acids. Trimming shortened V by 0 bases and J by 7 bases, and 20 bases separated the two germline ends. Germline values: CDR1 SGDLS, CDR2 YYNGEE. The DNA of the CDR3 is TGTGCCAGCAGCGTAGAAGGATGGGCAGGAGGTTCGAACACCATATATTTT. Translating it yields CASSVEGWAGGSNTIYF.

This clone turned up a few times. The rearrangement uses TRBV5-4 and TRBJ1-4, with 8 bases aligning to TRBD1. Germline CDR1 and CDR2: SGHNT and YYREEE (reference sequence). This CDR3 has 15 amino acids. After removal of 1 base from V and 3 bases from J, the junction contained 2 bases not matched to a gene. The CDR3 spells CASSLTGGSNEKLFF. CDR3 coding DNA: TGTGCCAGCAGCTTGACAGGGGGGTCTAATGAAAAACTGTTTTTT.

Comments on this clone: A read error may produce the germline difference seen at one junction end. The J gene is TRBJ2-1, the V gene TRBV7-3, with 9 bases lining up with TRBD2. From germline, CDR1 is SGHTA and CDR2 FQGTGA. The CDR3 has 16 amino acids. The CDR3 DNA is TGTGCCAGCACCTTAGCGGGGGCTAGCTCCTACAATGAGCAGTTCTTC. Translation gives CASTLAGASSYNEQFF.

The chain is built from TRBV7-8 and TRBJ2-7; 9 nucleotides line up with TRBD1. After removal of 5 bases from V and 6 bases from J, the junction contained 5 bases not matched to a gene. CDR3 length: 13 residues. Germline-derived CDR1 and CDR2 are SGHVS and FQNEAQ. The CDR3 nucleotides read TGTGCCAGCAGCAAATGGACAGGGGCCGAGCAGTACTTC. Translation gives CASSKWTGAEQYF.

A few counts support this clone. J is TRBJ2-3 and V is TRBV7-2; a possible D gene is TRBD2 (6 bases). The ends were cut back, 2 bases at V and 0 bases at J, with 6 bases in the middle. The CDR3 extends over 14 amino acids. Germline CDR1 SGHTA, CDR2 FQGNSA. In nucleotides, the CDR3 is TGTGCCAGCAGCTTAAGCGGGAGCACAGATACGCAGTATTTT. As protein: CASSLSGSTDTQYF. The whole variable domain, remainder taken from reference TRBV7-2 and TRBJ2-3, is GAGVSQSPSNKVTEKGKDVELRCDPISGHTALYWYRQSLGQGLEFLIYFQGNSAPDKSGLPSDRFSAERTGGSVSTLTIQRTQQEDSAVYLCASSLSGSTDTQYFGPGTRLTVL.

This sequence joins TRBV6-5 and TRBJ2-7; perhaps TRBD1 as D (5 bases). The germline gives CDR1 MNHEY, CDR2 SVGAGI. Between the trimmed V and J ends, which lost 0 bases and 3 bases, there was a span of 9 bases. This CDR3 has 14 residues. The CDR3 DNA sequence: TGTGCCAGCAGTTACTCGTCCAGGGTCTACGAGCAGTACTTC. Translation gives CASSYSSRVYEQYF.

The gene calls are TRBV7-9 and TRBJ1-6; tentatively, D is TRBD1 (6 bases). Trimming removed 5 bases from V and 8 bases from J, with 22 bases in between. The CDR3 totals 17 residues. Germline values: CDR1 SEHNR, CDR2 FQNEAQ (reference sequence). DNA of the CDR3: TGTGCCAGCAGCCCCCCCTCGGGTGCAGGGGCATATTCACCCCTCCACTTT. Translated: CASSPPSGAGAYSPLHF.

The chain links TRBV5-1 to TRBJ2-1; 8 bases fit TRBD2. The length of the CDR3 is 15 residues. V lost 2 bases, J lost 9 bases, and 10 bases stayed unmatched. Germline V gene sequence: CDR1 SGHRS, CDR2 YFSETQ. CDR3 nucleotide sequence: TGCGCCAGCAGCTTAGATGGGCGGGAGGCGGTTGAGCAGTTCTTC. It specifies CASSLDGREAVEQFF.

The sample holds one count of this clone. V usage is TRBV6-6 and J usage is TRBJ2-7; 8 bases agree with TRBD1. The V segment lost 7 bases and the J segment 6 bases; nucleotides outside the gene matches: 8. Per the germline V gene, CDR1 is MNHNY and CDR2 is SVGAGI (reference sequence). The CDR3 runs to 13 residues. The CDR3 nucleotides are TGTGCCAGCACTGGCCAGGGGGCGGGCGAGCAGTACTTC. Protein sequence: CASTGQGAGEQYF.

In this sample, this clone turned up a few times. The chain uses TRBV11-2 and TRBJ2-1; 7 bases are shared with TRBD1. The germline V gene has CDR1 SGHAT and CDR2 FQNNGV. The trim removed 5 bases at V and 0 bases at J, leaving 4 bases unmatched. The CDR3 spans 15 residues. CDR3 loop: CASSPGQSSYNEQFF. CDR3 DNA: TGTGCCAGCAGCCCGGGACAGAGCTCCTACAATGAGCAGTTCTTC.

The chain recombines TRBV11-2 with TRBJ1-1; 8 bases map to TRBD1. CDR1 is SGHAT and CDR2 is FQNNGV in the germline V gene. The V gene end was trimmed by 4 bases and the J gene end by 4 bases; junction bases not matched to a gene: 8. CDR3 length equals 15 residues. CDR3: CASSSGTGGITEAFF. The CDR3 DNA is TGTGCCAGCAGCTCCGGGACAGGAGGGATCACTGAAGCTTTCTTT.

The chain couples TRBV6-4 to TRBJ2-1; 12 nucleotides align to TRBD2. Trimming took 5 bases from V and 2 from J; bases not matched to a gene: 4. Germline V CDR1 and CDR2: MRHNA, SNTAGT. CDR3 size: 16 residues. CDR3: CASSRTSGVPYNEQFF. In DNA, the CDR3 is TGTGCCAGCAGTCGGACTAGCGGGGTACCCTACAATGAGCAGTTCTTC.

The chain links TRBV7-9 to TRBJ2-7; D perhaps matches TRBD2 (7 bases). Germline-derived CDR1 and CDR2 are SEHNR and FQNEAQ (reference sequence). The length of the CDR3 is 13 residues. The V and J ends lost 11 bases and 6 bases respectively, with 20 bases between them. CDR3 DNA sequence: TGTGCCGGAGAAAGACCAGGGGAGGGCGAGCAGTACTTC. This gives the protein CAGERPGEGEQYF.

The chain carries TRBV13 and TRBJ2-7; D gene uncertain. The CDR3 runs to 14 residues. Trimming left V 2 bases short and J 4 bases short, with 12 bases between. Germline V CDR1 and CDR2: PRHDT, FYEKMQ (reference sequence). CDR3 DNA sequence: TGTGCCAGCAGCTTACGCGGCGAGAGTTACGAGCAGTACTTC. Its protein is CASSLRGESYEQYF.

This clone has more than one count but fewer than ten. The chain employs TRBV27 and TRBJ2-7, with 9 bases aligning to TRBD2. Germline V gene sequence: CDR1 MNHEY, CDR2 SMNVEV (reference sequence). The V gene end was trimmed by 7 bases and the J gene end by 6 bases; junction bases not matched to a gene: 16. The CDR3 length is 16 residues. This chain's CDR3 is CASTYRVAGVSVEQYF. The CDR3 DNA is TGTGCCAGCACCTACAGGGTAGCGGGAGTTTCTGTCGAGCAGTACTTC.

The chain employs TRBV10-3 and TRBJ2-1; D is perhaps TRBD1 (5 bases). CDR3 length: 17 residues. The V and J ends lost 0 bases and 4 bases respectively, with 16 bases between them. Germline CDR1 is ENHRY and CDR2 is SYGVKD. The CDR3 loop reads CAISESVRSRVYNEQFF. The DNA of the CDR3 is TGTGCCATCAGTGAGTCGGTAAGGAGCAGGGTTTACAATGAGCAGTTCTTC.

The chain employs TRBV2 and TRBJ2-3; 11 bases align to TRBD2. CDR1 is SNHLY, CDR2 FYNNEI, per germline. The CDR3 is 14 residues long. J gave up 4 bases and V 5 bases, and 2 bases lay outside the gene matches. CDR3 sequence reads: CASSRGLAADTQYF. CDR3 sequence (DNA): TGTGCCAGCAGTCGGGGACTAGCGGCAGATACGCAGTATTTT. Combining the CDR3 with reference TRBV2 and TRBJ2-3 gives the whole variable domain EPEVTQTPSHQVTQMGQEVILRCVPISNHLYFYWYRQILGQKVEFLVSFYNNEISEKSEIFDDQFSVERPDGSNFTLKIRSTKLEDSAMYFCASSRGLAADTQYFGPGTRLTVL.

This clone is a singleton in its sample. The V gene is TRBV27, the J gene TRBJ2-7, with 10 nucleotides matching TRBD2. There are 15 residues in the CDR3. With V trimmed by 5 bases and J by 6 bases, 10 bases remained unmatched. CDR1 and CDR2 (germline): MNHEY, SMNVEV (reference sequence). CDR3 residues: CASSPFRASGGEQYF. DNA of the CDR3: TGTGCCAGCAGTCCATTTCGGGCTAGCGGGGGCGAGCAGTACTTC.

The V gene is TRBV11-3, the J gene TRBJ2-5; D gene unclear. This CDR3 region has 14 residues. The germline CDR1 and CDR2 sequences are SGHNT and YENEEA. V dropped 1 base and J dropped 4 bases, with 10 bases sitting between them. CDR3 DNA sequence: TGTGCCAGCAGCTTAGGCGGCCTGGGAGAGACCCAGTACTTC. Protein: CASSLGGLGETQYF.

This chain joins TRBV11-3 and TRBJ2-1, with a weak D call TRBD1 (5 bases). The V end lost 1 base, the J end lost 15 bases, and 13 bases lay between the germline ends. This CDR3 region has 12 residues. The germline V gene has CDR1 SGHNT and CDR2 YENEEA. The CDR3 DNA is TGTGCCAGCAGCTTAGGTCCAGGGATGGTGTTCTTC. Encoded protein: CASSLGPGMVFF.

The chain carries TRBV4-2 and TRBJ2-1; tentatively, D is TRBD2 (5 bases). Deletions cut 4 bases from V and 2 bases from J, with 9 bases between. This CDR3 spans 14 amino acids. Germline V gene lookup returns CDR1 LGHNA and CDR2 YNFKEQ. CDR3 DNA: TGTGCCAGCAGCCCCCCGCGGGCCTACAATGAGCAGTTCTTC. This codes for CASSPPRAYNEQFF.

The table lists this clone with a count of one. V and J are TRBV14 and TRBJ1-2; unclear D gene. In germline, CDR1 is SGHDN, CDR2 FVKESK. The V end lost 1 base, the J end lost 2 bases, and 20 bases lay between the germline ends. This CDR3 is built from 18 residues. CDR3 protein: CASSQVGDLKRLNYGYTF. DNA for the CDR3: TGTGCCAGCAGCCAAGTTGGAGACCTCAAGAGATTAAACTATGGCTACACCTTC.

The rearrangement uses TRBV27 and TRBJ2-1; 7 bases match TRBD2. The germline V gene has CDR1 MNHEY and CDR2 SMNVEV (reference sequence). The CDR3 is 11 amino acids. The CDR3, as DNA: TGTGCTACCCGCGGGAGCGATGAGCAGTTCTTC. Its protein is CATRGSDEQFF.

The gene calls are TRBV13 and TRBJ2-1; the match to TRBD2 covers 14 bases. V shed 5 bases, J shed 2 bases, and the junction held 14 bases outside the gene matches. This CDR3 comprises 20 residues. Germline V gene lookup returns CDR1 PRHDT and CDR2 FYEKMQ (reference sequence). The CDR3 spells CASSPGAGTSGSWPYNEQFF. The CDR3 DNA follows: TGTGCCAGCAGCCCCGGAGCCGGGACTAGCGGGAGTTGGCCCTACAATGAGCAGTTCTTC.

This rearrangement joins TRBV5-6 to TRBJ1-4; 7 bases agree with TRBD1. CDR1 and CDR2 (germline): SGHDT, YYEEEE. CDR3 size: 17 residues. The V gene end was trimmed by 3 bases and the J gene end by 8 bases; junction bases not matched to a gene: 16. CDR3 in amino acids: CASSSSIRQGGQEKLFF. DNA for the CDR3: TGTGCCAGCAGCTCCAGCATCAGACAGGGTGGACAGGAAAAACTGTTTTTT.

This clone was counted only a few times. The chain joins TRBV19 to TRBJ2-5; TRBD2 aligns across 8 bases. Germline V gives CDR1 LNHDA, CDR2 SQIVND (reference sequence). The CDR3 sequence is 14 residues long. The J segment lost 4 bases and the V segment lost 5 bases, leaving 6 bases of the junction unmatched. This CDR3 reads CASSVRGGRETQYF. DNA for the CDR3: TGTGCCAGTAGTGTCCGGGGGGGGCGAGAGACCCAGTACTTC.

This clone came up once. This chain links TRBV7-6 with TRBJ2-5; D is unclear. This CDR3 is 13 amino acids long. CDR1 is SGHVS, CDR2 FNYEAQ, per germline. Trimming removed 2 bases at V and 4 bases at J, with 8 bases between. CDR3: CASSLSDLETQYF. As DNA, the CDR3 is TGTGCCAGCAGCTTAAGTGACTTAGAGACCCAGTACTTC.

In the case of this clone: Other DNA variants within this sample encode the same CDR3. The genes are TRBV19 and TRBJ2-7; 11 positions match TRBD2. The CDR3 has 16 amino acids. Trimming took 0 bases from V and 4 from J; bases not matched to a gene: 5. Germline CDR1 LNHDA, CDR2 SQIVND (reference sequence). CDR3 coding DNA: TGTGCCAGTAGTATAGAACTAGCGGGAGTAGGGTACGAGCAGTACTTC. Residues: CASSIELAGVGYEQYF.

V usage is TRBV28 and J usage is TRBJ2-5; D might be TRBD2 (5 bases). The germline V and J ends were trimmed by 1 base and 11 bases, with 17 bases remaining between them. This CDR3 spans 14 amino acids. Looked up from germline, CDR1 is MDHEN and CDR2 is SYDVKM. CDR3 DNA: TGTGCCAGCAGTTTATCGCCTCTAAGCGGAGAGCAGTACTTC. The encoded protein is CASSLSPLSGEQYF. Filled out from reference TRBV28 and TRBJ2-5, the complete variable domain reads DVKVTQSSRYLVKRTGEKVFLECVQDMDHENMFWYRQDPGLGLRLIYFSYDVKMKEKGDIPEGYSVSREKKERFSLILESASTNQTSMYLCASSLSPLSGEQYFGPGTRLLVL.

This clone has at least ten counts. The genes are TRBV7-9 and TRBJ1-4, with D unclear. In germline, CDR1 is SEHNR, CDR2 FQNEAQ (reference sequence). This CDR3 region has 15 residues. Trimming took off 6 bases at V and 1 base at J, with 12 bases between the two ends. CDR3: CASSRRGLTNEKLFF. In nucleotides, the CDR3 is TGTGCCAGCAGTCGACGGGGATTAACTAATGAAAAACTGTTTTTT.

The V call is TRBV7-9, the J call TRBJ2-3; D is perhaps TRBD2 (6 bases). Germline V lookup: CDR1 SEHNR, CDR2 FQNEAQ (reference sequence). V was clipped by 3 bases and J by 0 bases, with 13 bases between them. This CDR3 spans 16 amino acids. DNA of the CDR3: TGTGCCAGCAGCTTCCACGGGAGCGGGAGCACAGATACGCAGTATTTT. Translated, it gives CASSFHGSGSTDTQYF.